This T cell receptor beta chain comes out of a study of cytomegalovirus exposure and HLA in healthy donors. Both 60 Vbeta primers and 13 Jbeta primers went into the PCR. TCRdb's table, derived via immunoSEQ multiplex PCR, lists solely in-frame clones and lacks some. The data hold roughly 200,000 clones, with approximately 80% observed a single time. Study-wide results and limits: Sequencing likely produced, as an artifact, a cluster of highly shared sequence variants. A link between a missense DCLRE1C variant and TCR beta V- and J-gene trimming emerged from a later analysis. Most TCR sequences showed up rarely, but some public TCRs showed up in many donors. TCR beta chains numbering 164 were designated cytomegalovirus-associated.

The length of the CDR3 is 16 residues. The germline CDR1 and CDR2 sequences are SGDLS and YYNGEE. Trimming took off 0 bases at V and 6 bases at J, with 16 bases between the two ends. Details on this clone: The antigen is undetermined.

The specimen was PBMCs. This chain connects TRBV9 to TRBJ1-5; D possibly corresponds to TRBD1 (5 bases). This sequence originates from a female donor in good health and CMV-seronegative. For the CDR3, the DNA is TGTGCCAGCAGCGTAGGGGAAGGCAGGGAGGGTCAGCCCCAGCATTTT. It encodes CASSVGEGREGQPQHF.